These 26 T cell receptor beta chains share one sample of origin, sequenced in a study of blood T cell repertoires in COVID-19. Using immunoSEQ multiplex PCR, the repertoire was profiled, and TCRdb retains in-frame clones only, with some absent. The table shows about 15,000 clones, with around 90% occurring only once. The sequencing input was peripheral blood. Receptors were obtained from a man aged 50 to 60 with active COVID-19.

The CDR3 nucleotides are TGCGCCAGTGGGAGATCAAACACCGGGGAGCTGTTTTTT. Protein sequence: CASGRSNTGELFF. This sequence joins TRBV10-2 and TRBJ2-2; TRBD2 might be the D (5 bases). The CDR3 has 13 residues. V lost 9 bases, J lost 2 bases, and 10 bases lay in between. Per germline, CDR1 WSHSY and CDR2 SAAADI.

J is TRBJ1-1 and V is TRBV10-3, with 8 bases matching TRBD1. This CDR3 spans 13 amino acids. Trimming took 6 bases from V and 4 from J; bases not matched to a gene: 4. The V gene's germline CDR1 is ENHRY and CDR2 SYGVKD. The CDR3 sequence is CAIREGQGTEAFF. CDR3 in DNA: TGTGCCATCAGGGAAGGACAGGGCACTGAAGCTTTCTTT.

The CDR3 reads CASSLVGRSTDTQYF. CDR3 sequence (DNA): TGTGCCAGCAGTTTAGTTGGCAGGTCCACAGATACGCAGTATTTT. V gene TRBV28 combines with J gene TRBJ2-3; no definite D call. Germline CDR1 reads MDHEN; CDR2 reads SYDVKM. Trimming took off 2 bases at V and 2 bases at J, with 11 bases between the two ends. The CDR3 spans 15 residues.

V and J are TRBV28 and TRBJ1-2, with 8 bases matching TRBD1. Trimming removed 2 bases from V and 4 bases from J; junction bases left unmatched: 15. CDR1 is MDHEN and CDR2 is SYDVKM in the germline V gene. CDR3 length: 18 residues. CDR3 DNA sequence: TGTGCCAGCAGTTTACGGAGGGAGGGCAGGGGGCGGACCTATGGCTACACCTTC. As protein: CASSLRREGRGRTYGYTF.

V and J are TRBV29-1 and TRBJ2-5, with D hard to call. The length of the CDR3 is 10 residues. V lost 7 bases, J lost 3 bases, and 6 bases lay in between. Looked up from germline, CDR1 is SQVTM and CDR2 is ANQGSEA. CDR3 DNA: TGCAGCGCACGAGAAGAGACCCAGTACTTC. Translating gives CSAREETQYF.

This clone was detected a few times. The V gene is TRBV5-1, the J gene TRBJ2-2; TRBD1 matches at 9 bases. The CDR3 loop spans 15 amino acids. Unmatched junction bases numbered 2, after V lost 3 bases and J lost 2 bases. Germline CDR1 reads SGHRS; CDR2 reads YFSETQ. CDR3 loop: CASSSGQGNTGELFF. In DNA, the CDR3 is TGCGCCAGCAGCTCGGGACAGGGTAACACCGGGGAGCTGTTTTTT.

The chain links TRBV12-3 or TRBV12-4 to TRBJ1-1, with D hard to call. This CDR3 is built from 13 residues. Trimming left V 6 bases short and J 0 bases short, with 8 bases between. The CDR3 DNA reads TGTGCCAGCAGCAGGCTCATGAACACTGAAGCTTTCTTT. This encodes CASSRLMNTEAFF.

The chain recombines TRBV5-6 with TRBJ1-4; perhaps TRBD1 as D (6 bases). CDR1 SGHDT and CDR2 YYEEEE come from the germline V gene. CDR3 length: 14 amino acids. V lost 0 bases and J lost 8, with 11 bases in between. The DNA of the CDR3 is TGTGCCAGCAGCTTGGGCCCAGGGGCGGAAAAACTGTTTTTT. It encodes CASSLGPGAEKLFF.

V gene TRBV7-2 combines with J gene TRBJ2-1; 12 nucleotides align to TRBD2. Unmatched junction bases numbered 5, after V lost 2 bases and J lost 9 bases. This CDR3 spans 15 amino acids. Germline V gives CDR1 SGHTA, CDR2 FQGNSA. The CDR3: CASSLLAGGPGEQFF. In DNA form, the CDR3 reads TGTGCCAGCAGCTTACTAGCGGGAGGGCCAGGTGAGCAGTTCTTC.

The chain carries TRBV28 and TRBJ2-1, with 9 bases that match TRBD2. The CDR3 consists of 16 residues. Trimming removed 2 bases from V and 7 bases from J; junction bases left unmatched: 9. In germline, CDR1 is MDHEN, CDR2 SYDVKM. The CDR3 DNA is TGTGCCAGCAGTTTAGGGGGGGCTAGCGGGAAAAATGAGCAGTTCTTC. Encoded protein: CASSLGGASGKNEQFF.

CDR3 nucleotide sequence: TGCGCCAGCAGCTTGGATGGACAGGGTTCGGGAGAGCTGTTTTTT. Protein sequence: CASSLDGQGSGELFF. J is TRBJ2-2 and V is TRBV5-1; 8 bases agree with TRBD1. CDR1 and CDR2 (germline): SGHRS, YFSETQ. The CDR3 sequence is 15 residues long. The V segment lost 0 bases and the J segment 11 bases; nucleotides outside the gene matches: 9.

The sample holds one count of this clone. The CDR3 protein is CAWSITGKVTDTQYF. The CDR3 nucleotides are TGTGCCTGGAGTATTACAGGGAAGGTCACAGATACGCAGTATTTT. V usage is TRBV30 and J usage is TRBJ2-3; tentatively, D is TRBD1 (6 bases). The CDR3 contains 15 residues. The V end was cut by 2 bases, the J end by 2 bases, with 14 bases between. Germline-derived CDR1 and CDR2 are GTSNPN and SVGIG (reference sequence).

The chain joins TRBV5-1 to TRBJ2-2; 7 bases align to TRBD2. J gave up 5 bases and V 6 bases, and 16 bases lay outside the gene matches. Germline assignment: CDR1 SGHRS and CDR2 YFSETQ. The length of the CDR3 is 17 residues. CDR3 sequence reads: CASTPTSRGTFTGELFF. As DNA, the CDR3 is TGCGCCAGCACCCCGACTAGCCGAGGGACTTTTACCGGGGAGCTGTTTTTT.

The J gene is TRBJ2-7, the V gene TRBV27, with 8 bases lining up with TRBD2. V dropped 2 bases and J dropped 7; count of bases not matched to a gene: 13. CDR1 is MNHEY and CDR2 is SMNVEV in the germline V gene (reference sequence). The CDR3 is 16 amino acids. The CDR3 region is CASSLGVGTSFGEQYF. The CDR3 region has the DNA TGTGCCAGCAGTTTAGGTGTGGGGACTAGTTTTGGTGAGCAGTACTTC.

This clone was detected only once. The V call is TRBV9, the J call TRBJ2-1; 9 bases align to TRBD2. CDR1 is SGDLS, CDR2 YYNGEE, per germline. The CDR3 consists of 17 residues. V was pared by 0 bases and J by 0 bases, with 4 bases of the junction left unmatched. CDR3 coding DNA: TGTGCCAGCAGCGTAGGACTAGCGGATTTCTCCTACAATGAGCAGTTCTTC. Amino acid sequence: CASSVGLADFSYNEQFF.

The chain is built from TRBV7-2 and TRBJ2-1; no definite D call. There are 13 residues in the CDR3. V lost 7 bases and J 8 bases, leaving 15 bases between the germline ends. Germline lookup yields CDR1 SGHTA and CDR2 FQGNSA. The CDR3 nucleotides read TGTGCCAGCACCTCAGACTTCTCCCATGAGCAGTTCTTC. This translates into CASTSDFSHEQFF.

This rearrangement joins TRBV5-8 to TRBJ1-5; 8 bases map to TRBD1. Trimming cost V 0 bases and J 2 bases; bases outside gene matches: 1. The CDR3 contains 15 residues. From germline, CDR1 is SGHTS and CDR2 YDEGEE. The CDR3 sequence is CASSLAGGRNQPQHF. As DNA, the CDR3 is TGTGCCAGCAGCTTGGCAGGGGGCCGCAATCAGCCCCAGCATTTT.

The chain employs TRBV19 and TRBJ2-3; TRBD2 matches at 9 bases. The CDR3 sequence is 17 residues long. The germline V gene encodes CDR1 LNHDA and CDR2 SQIVND (reference sequence). V dropped 3 bases and J dropped 2; count of bases not matched to a gene: 9. The DNA for the CDR3 is TGTGCCAGTAGTATCGGTCAGACTAGCGGATACACAGATACGCAGTATTTT. As protein: CASSIGQTSGYTDTQYF.

This chain connects TRBV7-8 to TRBJ2-5; D possibly corresponds to TRBD1 (6 bases). Per the germline V gene, CDR1 is SGHVS and CDR2 is FQNEAQ. This CDR3 is built from 13 residues. The V end was cut by 5 bases, the J end by 6 bases, with 13 bases between. The CDR3 bases are TGTGCCAGCAGCCGGGACACGGAAAAGACCCAGTACTTC. As protein: CASSRDTEKTQYF.

The CDR3 is CASSFGGEGYTF. The CDR3 nucleotides read TGTGCCAGCAGCTTCGGAGGTGAAGGCTACACCTTC. The rearrangement uses TRBV7-9 and TRBJ1-2; D gene unclear. Germline CDR1 is SEHNR and CDR2 is FQNEAQ (reference sequence). V lost 3 bases and J lost 8, with 10 bases in between. The CDR3 consists of 12 residues.

This clone was counted only a few times. The rearrangement uses TRBV15 and TRBJ1-2; TRBD1 might be the D (6 bases). The CDR3 is 14 amino acids. Germline V CDR1 and CDR2: LNHNV, YYDKDF (reference sequence). The V end lost 0 bases, the J end lost 8 bases, and 13 bases lay between the germline ends. The CDR3 DNA sequence: TGTGCCACCAGCAGAGACCGGGACATGTCCGGCTACACCTTC. Translated, it gives CATSRDRDMSGYTF. Full variable domain (missing parts from reference TRBV15 and TRBJ1-2): DAMVIQNPRYQVTQFGKPVTLSCSQTLNHNVMYWYQQKSSQAPKLLFHYYDKDFNNEADTPDNFQSRRPNTSFCFLDIRSPGLGDTAMYLCATSRDRDMSGYTFGSGTRLTVV.

The chain employs TRBV28 and TRBJ2-1, with unresolved D. CDR3 length: 14 residues. V dropped 2 bases and J dropped 13 bases, with 18 bases sitting between them. CDR1 and CDR2 (germline): MDHEN, SYDVKM. In DNA, the CDR3 is TGTGCCAGCAGTTTACATGGTTCTGTAGCTCATCAGTTCTTC. This encodes CASSLHGSVAHQFF. Full variable domain (remainder filled in from reference TRBV28 and TRBJ2-1): DVKVTQSSRYLVKRTGEKVFLECVQDMDHENMFWYRQDPGLGLRLIYFSYDVKMKEKGDIPEGYSVSREKKERFSLILESASTNQTSMYLCASSLHGSVAHQFFGPGTRLTVL.

In this sample, this clone turned up once. The chain joins TRBV28 to TRBJ2-7, with 10 bases identical to TRBD2. CDR3 length equals 17 residues. V dropped 2 bases and J dropped 0; count of bases not matched to a gene: 7. Germline V gives CDR1 MDHEN, CDR2 SYDVKM. The CDR3 DNA is TGTGCCAGCAGTTTACCCGGACTAGCGGCGAGCTCCTACGAGCAGTACTTC. Translating gives CASSLPGLAASSYEQYF.

The chain couples TRBV27 to TRBJ2-7; D call uncertain. The CDR3 length is 14 residues. The germline V gene has CDR1 MNHEY and CDR2 SMNVEV (reference sequence). V lost 2 bases, J lost 4 bases, and 12 bases lay in between. CDR3 sequence (DNA): TGTGCCAGCAGTTTAACCGTGGCCGGGTACGAGCAGTACTTC. Translation: CASSLTVAGYEQYF.

This chain connects TRBV19 to TRBJ2-3; D is unclear. Germline V CDR1 and CDR2: LNHDA, SQIVND (reference sequence). The ends were cut back, 3 bases at V and 3 bases at J, with 10 bases in the middle. The CDR3 loop spans 14 amino acids. For the CDR3, the DNA is TGTGCCAGTAGTATCCCCCGCAGAACAGATACGCAGTATTTT. Its translation is CASSIPRRTDTQYF.

The gene calls are TRBV2 and TRBJ2-7; TRBD2 matches at 9 bases. The CDR3 length is 14 residues. The germline V gene has CDR1 SNHLY and CDR2 FYNNEI. V trimming: 7 bases; J trimming: 5 bases; junction bases outside the gene matches: 9. The CDR3 sequence: CASKAAGGPHEQYF. The CDR3 nucleotides read TGTGCCAGCAAGGCGGCGGGAGGGCCACACGAGCAGTACTTC.